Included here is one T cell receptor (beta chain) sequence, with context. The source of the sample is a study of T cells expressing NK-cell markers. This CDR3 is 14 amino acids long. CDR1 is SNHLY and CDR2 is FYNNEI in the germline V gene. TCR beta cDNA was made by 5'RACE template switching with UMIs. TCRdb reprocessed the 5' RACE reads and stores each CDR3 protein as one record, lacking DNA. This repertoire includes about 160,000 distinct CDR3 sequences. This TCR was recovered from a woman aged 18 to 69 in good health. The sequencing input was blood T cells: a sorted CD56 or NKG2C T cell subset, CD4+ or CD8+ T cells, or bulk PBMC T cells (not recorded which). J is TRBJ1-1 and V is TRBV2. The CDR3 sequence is CASRAGRMNTEAFF.